The source of this T cell receptor beta chain is a study of T-cell reconstitution after alpha-beta-depleted transplantation in children. It was with unique molecular identifiers that the TCRbeta library was prepared. TCRdb reprocessed the PCR reads via MiXCR and lists one record per CDR3 protein. Found here are roughly 490,000 distinct CDR3 sequences, 9.5% to 12% of them singletons; the top ten hold 13% to 15%. Study-level findings and limits: About two months after transplant, alpha-beta T cells reportedly came from several hundred expanded graft clones.

This CDR3 region has 16 residues. The germline gives CDR1 MNHEY, CDR2 SVGEGT. V shed 0 bases and J shed 0 bases, with 9 bases lying between them. Concerning this clonotype: The antigen is unknown.

The chain joins TRBV6-2 or TRBV6-3 to TRBJ2-1, with D unresolved. This TCR was recovered from a female patient aged 2-10 years who had a stem cell transplant for aplastic anemia, so the T cells may come from the graft donor. The sequenced sample was PBMCs, mostly from graft donor cells, obtained 180 days after TCRalphabeta/CD19-depleted stem cell transplant. CDR3 in amino acids: CASSYSIRFSYNEQFF. The CDR3, as DNA: TGTGCCAGCAGTTACTCGATACGTTTCTCCTACAATGAGCAGTTCTTC.